The source of this TCR beta chain is a study of Tregs in tolerant kidney transplant recipients. Study details: CD4+CD25+CD127- cells came from roughly three-day belatacept mixed lymphocyte reactions, some with approximately five-day graft donor restimulation. Study conclusions and caveats: Biological reproducibility was not directly addressed, but technical replication error appeared minimal.

Points on this clone: Its target is unknown.

CDR1 and CDR2 from the germline V gene are SGHNT and YYREEE (reference sequence). The CDR3 extends over 15 amino acids. Trimming left V 0 bases short and J 0 bases short, with 7 bases between. Measured with immunoSEQ multiplex PCR; TCRdb has only the in-frame clones, and not every one. The data contain just under 20,000 clones, approximately 65% of them seen just once; the ten biggest clones take up 3.4%. V is TRBV5-4 and J is TRBJ2-1, with D unclear. This receptor was taken from a human donor in good health. Specimen: Tregs from blood cultured with allogeneic cells. DNA for the CDR3: TGTGCCAGCAGCTTGGACCCGAGCTCCTACAATGAGCAGTTCTTC. Its protein product is CASSLDPSSYNEQFF. Looking up the rest from reference TRBV5-4 and TRBJ2-1 gives the full variable domain: ETGVTQSPTHLIKTRGQQVTLRCSSQSGHNTVSWYQQALGQGPQFIFQYYREEENGRGNFPPRFSGLQFPNYSSELNVNALELDDSALYLCASSLDPSSYNEQFFGPGTRLTVL.